The clone carrying this T cell receptor beta chain was seen only once. Per the germline V gene, CDR1 is MNHNY and CDR2 is SVGAGI (reference sequence). V shed 4 bases and J shed 8 bases, with 8 bases lying between them. CDR3 length: 11 amino acids. The sample comes from a study of control samples from healthy donors and cancer patients. The protocol was immunoSEQ multiplex PCR, while the TCRdb copy is restricted to in-frame clones and leaves out a portion. This repertoire shows some 3,000 clones, approximately 80% found once; its top ten account for about 30%. V usage is TRBV6-6 and J usage is TRBJ1-1, with D perhaps TRBD1 (5 bases). The sample comprised formalin-fixed, paraffin-embedded tissue. The receptor was isolated from a male donor with melanoma. The CDR3 here is CASSWGDEAFF. The CDR3 DNA is TGTGCCAGCAGTTGGGGGGACGAAGCTTTCTTT.